Listed here are 8 T cell receptor beta chains from one sample, sequenced in a study of cytomegalovirus exposure and HLA in healthy donors. The protocol was immunoSEQ multiplex PCR, while the TCRdb copy is restricted to in-frame clones and leaves out a portion. The sample comprises 65,000 to 100,000 clones, 93% of which are singletons, and about 3.9% rests with the top ten. The sequenced sample was PBMCs. The receptor source for this set is a woman under 40 in good health and CMV-seronegative.

The sample holds one count of this clone. This chain connects TRBV5-1 to TRBJ2-6; 9 bases are shared with TRBD2. J gave up 4 bases and V 4 bases, and 9 bases lay outside the gene matches. The length of the CDR3 is 17 residues. CDR1 is SGHRS, CDR2 YFSETQ, per germline. CDR3 in DNA: TGCGCCAGCAGCCTACTAGCGGGTCCGTCCGGGGCCAACGTCCTGACTTTC. Translating it yields CASSLLAGPSGANVLTF.

This clone appeared once. The rearrangement joins TRBV4-1 to TRBJ1-1, with D maybe TRBD1 (5 bases). The CDR3 has 11 residues. CDR1 and CDR2 from the germline V gene are MGHRA and YSYEKL. V was cut by 5 bases and J by 8 bases, with 9 bases left in between. The CDR3 spells CASSLPGEAFF. CDR3 nucleotide sequence: TGCGCCAGCAGCTTGCCAGGGGAAGCTTTCTTT.

The rearrangement uses TRBV4-3 and TRBJ2-5; D is unresolved. Germline CDR1 is LGHNA and CDR2 is YSLEER. The V gene lost 1 base and the J gene lost 5 bases, with 8 bases spanning the gap. This CDR3 comprises 13 residues. The CDR3 DNA reads as TGCGCCAGCAGCCAAGGTCGTGCGGAGACCCAGTACTTC. It encodes CASSQGRAETQYF.

The rearrangement uses TRBV28 and TRBJ1-4; 9 nucleotides agree with TRBD1. V trimming: 8 bases; J trimming: 7 bases; junction bases outside the gene matches: 11. CDR1 and CDR2 (germline): MDHEN, SYDVKM. The CDR3 loop spans 15 amino acids. DNA for the CDR3: TGTGCCAGCGTCAAACAGGGGGCGCAGGGTGAAAAACTGTTTTTT. Amino acids: CASVKQGAQGEKLFF.

The chain is built from TRBV18 and TRBJ2-7; 8 bases map to TRBD1. The germline V gene has CDR1 KGHSH and CDR2 LQKENI. The CDR3 runs to 16 residues. V shed 3 bases, J shed 2 bases, and the junction held 9 bases outside the gene matches. CDR3 sequence (DNA): TGTGCCAGCTCACCTCCGATGGGACAGGTAACCTACGAGCAGTACTTC. This sequence encodes CASSPPMGQVTYEQYF.

The J gene is TRBJ2-3, the V gene TRBV2, with TRBD1 as a possible D gene (6 bases). Germline values: CDR1 SNHLY, CDR2 FYNNEI. V was shortened by 8 bases and J by 4 bases, with 19 bases between the two germline ends. This CDR3 comprises 15 residues. The CDR3 nucleotides are TGTGCCAGCGGCAACCGGGACACCGGGGCAGATACGCAGTATTTT. It specifies CASGNRDTGADTQYF.

This clone was seen once. The chain employs TRBV19 and TRBJ2-7; 11 positions match TRBD1. CDR1 is LNHDA and CDR2 is SQIVND in the germline V gene (reference sequence). V shed 1 base and J 6 bases; nucleotides not matched to a gene: 2. There are 14 residues in the CDR3. CDR3 sequence: CASSIGTGGVEQYF. The CDR3, as DNA: TGTGCCAGTAGTATAGGGACAGGGGGCGTCGAGCAGTACTTC.

CDR3 loop: CASTRVYSNQPQHF. The CDR3 nucleotides read TGTGCCAGTACCCGGGTTTATAGCAATCAGCCCCAGCATTTT. V usage is TRBV19 and J usage is TRBJ1-5; D unclear. This CDR3 spans 14 amino acids. Per the germline V gene, CDR1 is LNHDA and CDR2 is SQIVND (reference sequence). Trimming took off 7 bases at V and 0 bases at J, with 10 bases between the two ends.